What follows describes a single TCR beta chain. This entry is derived from a study of blood T cell repertoires in COVID-19. The overall study: Samples came from the United States, Italy and Spain, spanning acute and convalescent COVID-19. PBMCs, B-cell-depleted T cells, or T cells were the source of the cDNA or gDNA that made up the material.

This CDR3 contains 17 residues. With V trimmed by 6 bases and J by 0 bases, 8 bases remained unmatched. Original handling: Estimation of nucleated cell counts was performed using reference gene primer amplification. Assay: immunoSEQ multiplex PCR; the TCRdb copy retains only in-frame clones and omits some. For V, J and clone size, that table is used; D and trimming come from the DNA. Among about 260,000 clones listed, roughly nine tenths were seen once. The rearrangement uses TRBV23-1 and TRBJ1-4, with 9 positions matching TRBD1. TRBV23-1 is filed as an ORF, its function uncertain. Input material: peripheral blood. This TCR derives from a man in his forties with active or convalescent COVID-19. The CDR3 nucleotides are TGCGCCAGCAGAAACAGGGGGCGCATCTCAACTAATGAAAAACTGTTTTTT. Its translation is CASRNRGRISTNEKLFF.